The 27 T cell receptor beta chains given below trace back to one sample, sequenced in a study of T cell responses to AZD1222 COVID-19 vaccine. Method: immunoSEQ multiplex PCR; TCRdb's copy keeps in-frame clones and lacks some. Here the sample spans about 120,000 clones, 75% to 90% being singletons. The sample was peripheral blood, taken on day 0 of MenACWY control vaccination. The receptor source for this set is an adult in good health.

The CDR3 region is CASSWTGVVTGELFF. The CDR3 nucleotides read TGTGCCAGTTCCTGGACAGGGGTGGTCACCGGGGAGCTGTTTTTT. The genes are TRBV18 and TRBJ2-2; 9 bases line up with TRBD1. Germline assignment: CDR1 KGHSH and CDR2 LQKENI. The CDR3 consists of 15 residues. V dropped 9 bases and J dropped 4; count of bases not matched to a gene: 9.

This clone was seen a few times. The V gene is TRBV5-8, the J gene TRBJ1-1, with a weak D call TRBD1 (5 bases). V was clipped by 5 bases and J by 11 bases, with 13 bases between them. Germline loops: CDR1 SGHTS, CDR2 YDEGEE. CDR3 length equals 11 residues. The CDR3 nucleotides are TGTGCCAGCAGAAAAAGGGGCGAGGCTTTCTTT. It yields the protein CASRKRGEAFF.

As concerns this clone: Germline is not matched at one junction end, which may reflect a read error. The CDR3: CASSLGVSNEQFF. CDR3 nucleotides: TGTGCTAGCAGCTTGGGGGTTTCCAATGAGCAGTTCTTC. This chain joins TRBV7-7 and TRBJ2-1, with D possibly being TRBD1 or TRBD2 (5 bases each). Germline CDR1 and CDR2: SSHAT and FNYEAQ (reference sequence). This CDR3 spans 13 amino acids.

The V and J genes are TRBV12-5 and TRBJ2-1; 9 positions agree with TRBD1. The CDR3 consists of 15 residues. The germline CDR1 and CDR2 sequences are LGHNT and FRNRAP. V was clipped by 0 bases and J by 6 bases; unmatched bases: 3. The CDR3 spells CASGLVQGAVNEQFF. The CDR3 coding sequence is TGTGCTAGTGGTTTGGTACAGGGGGCAGTCAATGAGCAGTTCTTC. The complete variable domain, with remaining parts taken from reference TRBV12-5 and TRBJ2-1, reads DARVTQTPRHKVTEMGQEVTMRCQPILGHNTVFWYRQTMMQGLELLAYFRNRAPLDDSGMPKDRFSAEMPDATLATLKIQPSEPRDSAVYFCASGLVQGAVNEQFFGPGTRLTVL.

The genes are TRBV19 and TRBJ1-1; 7 bases line up with TRBD1. Trimming took 6 bases from V and 1 from J; bases not matched to a gene: 11. Germline V gives CDR1 LNHDA, CDR2 SQIVND (reference sequence). The CDR3 consists of 16 residues. CDR3 nucleotides: TGTGCCAGTAGACGAGGGCCCGGGACAGCGAACACTGAAGCTTTCTTT. It translates to CASRRGPGTANTEAFF.

The V and J genes are TRBV18 and TRBJ2-3, with no clear D. The length of the CDR3 is 12 residues. The V gene's germline CDR1 is KGHSH and CDR2 LQKENI. Trimming cost V 1 base and J 4 bases, with 3 bases left between them. In DNA, the CDR3 is TGTGCCAGCTCACCACTAGCAGATACGCAGTATTTT. It encodes CASSPLADTQYF.

V and J are TRBV15 and TRBJ2-1; D not certain. V dropped 1 base and J dropped 6 bases, with 7 bases sitting between them. Germline V gene data show CDR1 as LNHNV and CDR2 as YYDKDF (reference sequence). The CDR3 length is 13 residues. This chain's CDR3 is CATSRVDGNEQFF. As DNA, the CDR3 is TGTGCCACCAGCAGAGTGGACGGCAATGAGCAGTTCTTC. The variable domain in full, completed from reference TRBV15 and TRBJ2-1, reads DAMVIQNPRYQVTQFGKPVTLSCSQTLNHNVMYWYQQKSSQAPKLLFHYYDKDFNNEADTPDNFQSRRPNTSFCFLDIRSPGLGDTAMYLCATSRVDGNEQFFGPGTRLTVL.

The chain recombines TRBV3-1 (or the pseudogene TRBV3-2) with TRBJ2-4; the D gene is possibly TRBD1 (6 bases). Deletions cut 0 bases from V and 7 bases from J, with 10 bases between. Germline loops: CDR1 LGHDT, CDR2 YNNKEL (reference sequence). The CDR3 is 14 residues long. This chain's CDR3 is CASSQDTGWNIQYF. CDR3 DNA: TGTGCCAGCAGCCAAGATACAGGGTGGAACATTCAGTACTTC.

This chain links TRBV19 with TRBJ1-1; TRBD1 aligns across 7 bases. The germline CDR1 and CDR2 sequences are LNHDA and SQIVND (reference sequence). CDR3 length: 13 residues. The CDR3 nucleotides are TGTGCTATCCGACAGGGAGGGGACACTGAAGCTTTCTTT. It yields the protein CAIRQGGDTEAFF.

The chain combines TRBV29-1 with TRBJ2-7, with D perhaps TRBD2 (6 bases). The germline V gene has CDR1 SQVTM and CDR2 ANQGSEA. CDR3 length equals 11 residues. V was cut by 7 bases and J by 7 bases, with 14 bases left in between. In DNA form, the CDR3 reads TGCAGCGCGAGGACGGGGGAGGAGCAGTACTTC. This codes for CSARTGEEQYF.

The V call is TRBV18, the J call TRBJ1-4, with D maybe TRBD1 (5 bases). The V end lost 3 bases, the J end lost 8 bases, and 16 bases lay between the germline ends. Per the germline V gene, CDR1 is KGHSH and CDR2 is LQKENI. CDR3 length: 15 amino acids. CDR3 nucleotide sequence: TGTGCCAGCTCACCGGCGGTGTCAGGGCGAGAAAAACTGTTTTTT. Translation gives CASSPAVSGREKLFF.

CDR3 region: CASSLDRANTGELFF. CDR3 bases: TGTGCCAGCAGCCTAGACAGGGCGAACACCGGGGAGCTGTTTTTT. This chain joins TRBV7-8 and TRBJ2-2; TRBD1 matches 7 bases. Germline V CDR1 and CDR2: SGHVS, FQNEAQ. The CDR3 is 15 residues long. The V gene end was trimmed by 5 bases and the J gene end by 0 bases; junction bases not matched to a gene: 3.

This clone was detected a few times. The chain couples TRBV6-5 to TRBJ1-3; D gene uncertain. V was pared by 2 bases and J by 0 bases, with 11 bases between. The CDR3 consists of 16 residues. Looked up from germline, CDR1 is MNHEY and CDR2 is SVGAGI. CDR3 DNA sequence: TGTGCCAGCAGTTACACCTGGGCCCTCTCTGGAAACACCATATATTTT. Protein product: CASSYTWALSGNTIYF.

V is TRBV4-3 and J is TRBJ1-2; 7 nucleotides agree with TRBD1. With V trimmed by 0 bases and J by 7 bases, 8 bases remained unmatched. Germline assignment: CDR1 LGHNA and CDR2 YSLEER. This CDR3 region has 15 residues. The CDR3, as DNA: TGCGCCAGCAGCCAAGAACAGGGGCAGCCGGGTGGCTACACCTTC. It is translated as CASSQEQGQPGGYTF.

The chain recombines TRBV6-4 with TRBJ2-1; D unclear. This CDR3 has 17 amino acids. Trimming removed 3 bases at V and 8 bases at J, with 23 bases between. Germline CDR1 MRHNA, CDR2 SNTAGT. The CDR3 loop is CASSDCSGEADQDEQFF. CDR3 nucleotide sequence: TGTGCCAGCAGTGATTGCTCCGGTGAGGCGGATCAAGATGAGCAGTTCTTC.

The chain has TRBV6-5 and TRBJ1-2; D unclear. The V gene lost 1 base and the J gene lost 4 bases, with 10 bases spanning the gap. The CDR3 is 14 amino acids. Germline lookup yields CDR1 MNHEY and CDR2 SVGAGI. The chain's CDR3 is CASSYWPLSYGYTF. CDR3 DNA: TGTGCCAGCAGTTACTGGCCTCTCAGCTATGGCTACACCTTC.

This clone came up once. V is TRBV7-9 and J is TRBJ2-1; TRBD2 aligns across 11 bases. The CDR3 contains 15 residues. V dropped 5 bases and J dropped 6; count of bases not matched to a gene: 6. Germline CDR1 is SEHNR and CDR2 is FQNEAQ (reference sequence). The CDR3 coding sequence is TGTGCCAGCAGCACTCTAGCGGGGGGTTTCAATGAGCAGTTCTTC. Its translation: CASSTLAGGFNEQFF. The entire variable domain, with the rest obtained from reference TRBV7-9 and TRBJ2-1, is as follows: DTGVSQNPRHKITKRGQNVTFRCDPISEHNRLYWYRQTLGQGPEFLTYFQNEAQLEKSRLLSDRFSAERPKGSFSTLEIQRTEQGDSAMYLCASSTLAGGFNEQFFGPGTRLTVL.

This clone was seen once. The J gene is TRBJ1-1, the V gene TRBV19; D gene ambiguous. This CDR3 comprises 13 residues. V lost 1 base, J lost 0 bases, and 3 bases lay in between. CDR1 LNHDA and CDR2 SQIVND come from the germline V gene (reference sequence). The DNA for the CDR3 is TGTGCCAGTAGTATAGGCATGAACACTGAAGCTTTCTTT. Protein sequence: CASSIGMNTEAFF.

This chain connects TRBV4-1 to TRBJ1-3, with 8 bases aligning to TRBD1. Germline assignment: CDR1 MGHRA and CDR2 YSYEKL. The CDR3 contains 16 residues. Losses at the gene ends were 0 bases for V and 9 bases for J; bases not matched to a gene: 10. The CDR3 sequence: CASSQDPDRGQTTIYF. CDR3 DNA sequence: TGCGCCAGCAGCCAAGATCCCGACAGGGGACAAACCACCATATATTTT.

J is TRBJ2-3 and V is TRBV18; tentative D call: TRBD1 (5 bases). Trimming stripped 4 bases from V and 5 bases from J, with 16 bases between. The CDR3 spans 15 residues. The V gene's germline CDR1 is KGHSH and CDR2 LQKENI. This chain's CDR3 is CASSLGQGRRDTQYF. Written as DNA, the CDR3 is TGTGCCAGCTCACTCGGGCAGGGCCGTCGAGATACGCAGTATTTT.

The rearrangement uses TRBV19 and TRBJ1-5; TRBD1 matches 7 bases. The CDR3 contains 15 residues. Per germline, CDR1 LNHDA and CDR2 SQIVND (reference sequence). V shed 5 bases, J shed 2 bases, and the junction held 6 bases outside the gene matches. The CDR3 DNA sequence: TGTGCCAGTAGTGTCAGGGGGGTAGGCAATCAGCCCCAGCATTTT. Its protein product is CASSVRGVGNQPQHF.

V gene TRBV11-2 combines with J gene TRBJ2-6; 8 nucleotides agree with TRBD1. Germline lookup yields CDR1 SGHAT and CDR2 FQNNGV. CDR3 length: 16 residues. Unmatched junction bases numbered 6, after V lost 5 bases and J lost 3 bases. The DNA of the CDR3 is TGTGCCAGCAGCGCCGACAGGGGCGGTGGGGCCAACGTCCTGACTTTC. This sequence encodes CASSADRGGGANVLTF.

In this sample, this clone turned up once. The chain links TRBV7-2 to TRBJ1-4, with D hard to call. The CDR3 consists of 12 residues. Germline CDR1 is SGHTA and CDR2 is FQGNSA. The V gene lost 4 bases and the J gene lost 8 bases, with 8 bases spanning the gap. The CDR3 DNA reads TGTGCCAGCAGCTCTCGGTCCGAAAAACTGTTTTTT. It translates to CASSSRSEKLFF. Full variable domain (missing parts from reference TRBV7-2 and TRBJ1-4): GAGVSQSPSNKVTEKGKDVELRCDPISGHTALYWYRQSLGQGLEFLIYFQGNSAPDKSGLPSDRFSAERTGGSVSTLTIQRTQQEDSAVYLCASSSRSEKLFFGSGTQLSVL.

The V and J genes are TRBV6-4 and TRBJ2-3; D is undetermined. The germline V and J ends were trimmed by 4 bases and 2 bases, with 10 bases remaining between them. The CDR3 is made up of 14 amino acids. Germline V CDR1 and CDR2: MRHNA, SNTAGT. In nucleotides, the CDR3 is TGTGCCAGCAGTGTGAACCCGGACACAGATACGCAGTATTTT. Translated, it gives CASSVNPDTDTQYF.

The gene calls are TRBV27 and TRBJ1-6, with 8 bases identical to TRBD1. The germline gives CDR1 MNHEY, CDR2 SMNVEV (reference sequence). The CDR3 runs to 15 residues. The V segment lost 4 bases and the J segment 10 bases; nucleotides outside the gene matches: 9. The CDR3 DNA reads as TGTGCCAGCAGTTCTCTAGGACAGGGATGGTCACCCCTCCACTTT. Encoded protein: CASSSLGQGWSPLHF.

V usage is TRBV19 and J usage is TRBJ2-3; no definite D call. Germline CDR1 and CDR2: LNHDA and SQIVND (reference sequence). V was clipped by 8 bases and J by 5 bases, with 23 bases between them. The CDR3 loop spans 16 amino acids. As DNA, the CDR3 is TGTGCCAGTCCTTTGACCCGGACGGGTACTGTAGATACGCAGTATTTT. Translating gives CASPLTRTGTVDTQYF.

In DNA form, the CDR3 reads TGTGCCAGCAGCCTCGGGACAGGGGGTAACACTGAAGCTTTCTTT. It yields the protein CASSLGTGGNTEAFF. The V call is TRBV11-3, the J call TRBJ1-1; 11 positions agree with TRBD1. This CDR3 spans 15 amino acids. The V segment lost 5 bases and the J segment 2 bases; nucleotides outside the gene matches: 4. Germline V gene data show CDR1 as SGHNT and CDR2 as YENEEA.